This T cell receptor (beta chain) came from a study of blood T cell repertoires in COVID-19. Produced via immunoSEQ multiplex PCR; TCRdb's table is partial and in-frame only. This sample yields some 70,000 clones, of which 83% are seen a single time; approximately 40% belongs to the top ten. Sample: peripheral blood. The sequence was obtained from a man at least 80 years old with acute or convalescent COVID-19.

This chain's CDR3 is CASSRYPQVTGTYYSNQPQHF. The CDR3 DNA is TGTGCCAGTAGCCGCTACCCCCAGGTCACCGGGACATACTATAGCAATCAGCCCCAGCATTTT. This chain joins TRBV19 and TRBJ1-5; TRBD1 might be the D (6 bases). The length of the CDR3 is 21 residues. The germline CDR1 and CDR2 sequences are LNHDA and SQIVND (reference sequence). V lost 6 bases and J lost 0, with 30 bases in between. Together with reference TRBV19 and TRBJ1-5, the CDR3 gives the full variable domain: DGGITQSPKYLFRKEGQNVTLSCEQNLNHDAMYWYRQDPGQGLRLIYYSQIVNDFQKGDIAEGYSVSREKKESFPLTVTSAQKNPTAFYLCASSRYPQVTGTYYSNQPQHFGDGTRLSIL.